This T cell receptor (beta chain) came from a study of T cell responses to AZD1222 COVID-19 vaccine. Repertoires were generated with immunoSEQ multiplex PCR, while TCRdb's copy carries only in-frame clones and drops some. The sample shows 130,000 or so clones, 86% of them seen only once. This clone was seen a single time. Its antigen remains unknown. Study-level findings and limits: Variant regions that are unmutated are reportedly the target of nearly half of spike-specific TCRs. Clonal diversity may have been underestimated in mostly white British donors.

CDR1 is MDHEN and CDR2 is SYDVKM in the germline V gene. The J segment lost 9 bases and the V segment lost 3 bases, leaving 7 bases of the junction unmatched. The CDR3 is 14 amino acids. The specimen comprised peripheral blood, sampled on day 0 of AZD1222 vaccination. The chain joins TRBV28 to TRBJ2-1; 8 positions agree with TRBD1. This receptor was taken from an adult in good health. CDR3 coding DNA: TGTGCCAGCAGTTTGGTCGGGACAGGTGCTGAGCAGTTCTTC. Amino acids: CASSLVGTGAEQFF.